The 9 T cell receptor beta chains in this list originate from one sample, sequenced in a study of T cell responses to AZD1222 COVID-19 vaccine. Method: immunoSEQ multiplex PCR; TCRdb's copy keeps in-frame clones and lacks some. The sample carries 110,000 to 150,000 clones, approximately 90% recorded once. This sample comprised peripheral blood, obtained 28 days after the second AZD1222 dose. The receptors originated from an adult who received the AZD1222 COVID-19 vaccine.

The V gene is TRBV1, the J gene TRBJ2-1; the table names TRBD2, a call not compared with the DNA. TRBV1 is flagged as a pseudogene. The CDR3 spans 14 residues. CDR3 amino acids: CTSSQDLGRDEQFF. The CDR3 region has the DNA TGCACCAGCAGCCAAGATCTGGGGAGGGATGAGCAGTTCTTC.

This clone showed up just a few times. The rearrangement links TRBV5-1 to TRBJ1-1; D call uncertain. CDR1 and CDR2 (germline): SGHRS, YFSETQ. V lost 0 bases and J 2 bases, leaving 23 bases between the germline ends. The CDR3 length is 19 residues. As DNA, the CDR3 is TGCGCCAGCAGCTTGGGAATTTTTAAGGTAGTGGAAAAAAACACTGAAGCTTTCTTT. Amino acid sequence: CASSLGIFKVVEKNTEAFF. Looking up the rest from reference TRBV5-1 and TRBJ1-1 gives the full variable domain: KAGVTQTPRYLIKTRGQQVTLSCSPISGHRSVSWYQQTPGQGLQFLFEYFSETQRNKGNFPGRFSGRQFSNSRSEMNVSTLELGDSALYLCASSLGIFKVVEKNTEAFFGQGTRLTVV.

This clone has only a few counts. CDR3 protein: CAWSVSTGRPQHF. In nucleotides, the CDR3 is TGTGCCTGGAGTGTATCTACGGGTAGGCCCCAGCATTTT. This sequence joins TRBV30 and TRBJ1-5; D is unclear. Trimming took 0 bases from V and 9 from J, leaving 12 bases between them. Germline V CDR1 and CDR2: GTSNPN, SVGIG (reference sequence). The CDR3 is 13 residues long.

In its sample, this clone was seen once. The genes are TRBV7-9 and TRBJ2-5; 8 bases fit TRBD1. Germline-derived CDR1 and CDR2 are SEHNR and FQNEAQ (reference sequence). Trimming removed 9 bases from V and 4 bases from J; junction bases left unmatched: 4. The CDR3 runs 12 residues. The DNA of the CDR3 is TGTGCCAGTGGACAGGGTGGAGAGACCCAGTACTTC. As protein: CASGQGGETQYF.

The chain carries TRBV30 and TRBJ1-1, with D unresolved. The CDR3 length is 11 residues. CDR1 is GTSNPN and CDR2 is SVGIG in the germline V gene (reference sequence). V was clipped by 1 base and J by 3 bases, with 3 bases between them. CDR3 amino acids: CAWSAHTEAFF. CDR3 nucleotides: TGTGCCTGGAGTGCGCACACTGAAGCTTTCTTT.

V gene TRBV4-1 combines with J gene TRBJ1-2; D may be TRBD1 (5 bases). This CDR3 region has 14 residues. Trimming cost V 4 bases and J 8 bases, with 17 bases left between them. In germline, CDR1 is MGHRA, CDR2 YSYEKL. DNA of the CDR3: TGCGCCAGCAGCCCCGGGACGAATTTTAAGGGCTACACCTTC. This gives the protein CASSPGTNFKGYTF.

The chain combines TRBV7-9 with TRBJ2-7; D gene uncertain. CDR3 length: 12 amino acids. V gave up 5 bases and J gave up 2 bases, with 7 bases separating them. CDR1 and CDR2 from the germline V gene are SEHNR and FQNEAQ (reference sequence). This CDR3 reads CASSPLTYEQYF. The CDR3 region has the DNA TGTGCCAGCAGCCCCCTTACCTACGAGCAGTACTTC.

The chain recombines TRBV5-3 with TRBJ2-3; TRBD2 aligns across 10 bases. TRBV5-3 is reported as an ORF; its role is uncertain. After removal of 7 bases from V and 4 bases from J, the junction contained 15 bases not matched to a gene. The CDR3 totals 17 residues. In DNA form, the CDR3 reads TGTGCCAGATTGGTGCTTGAAATAGCGGGGGGTTCAGATACGCAGTATTTT. The encoded protein is CARLVLEIAGGSDTQYF.

The rearrangement joins TRBV6-1 to TRBJ2-5, with TRBD1 matching 7 bases. CDR3 length equals 15 residues. V lost 2 bases and J lost 5; bases outside the gene matches: 8. Germline lookup yields CDR1 MNHNS and CDR2 SASEGT. The CDR3 protein is CASSEWTGGKETQYF. The CDR3 DNA is TGTGCCAGCAGTGAATGGACAGGTGGTAAGGAGACCCAGTACTTC.